The next 10 T cell receptor beta chains were all read from a single sample in a study of vaccination effects on CD4 cells after COVID-19. Antigen specificity for these receptors is unknown. Sequencing in the ViraFEST assay came after antigen-specific CD4+ T cells had been expanded with viral peptide pools, which were used to stimulate PBMC. Subsequent to a culture period of more than 8 days, CD4+ T cells were isolated. None of the vaccinated had previously contracted SARS-CoV-2, and their nucleocapsid antibodies tested negative. Sequencing was performed with immunoSEQ multiplex PCR; in TCRdb, only in-frame clones are kept and a portion is missing. The sample lists 68,000 or so clones, roughly 80% occurring once. Sequences were derived from CD4+ T cells from PBMCs cultured with SARS-CoV-2 spike peptides, sampled before COVID-19 vaccination. The receptors originated from a human donor who received a COVID-19 vaccine.

The V call is TRBV21-1, the J call TRBJ1-1; the table assigns TRBD1, which was not confirmed against the DNA. TRBV21-1 has pseudogene status. This CDR3 has 20 amino acids. The CDR3: CASSKGRDRGRDEEDTEAFF. The DNA for the CDR3 is TGTGCCAGCAGCAAAGGGAGAGACAGGGGAAGGGATGAGGAGGACACTGAAGCTTTCTTT.

This rearrangement joins TRBV24-1 to TRBJ1-2; 7 nucleotides align to TRBD1. CDR1 KGHDR and CDR2 SFDVKD come from the germline V gene. The CDR3 consists of 15 residues. V lost 3 bases, J lost 4 bases, and 7 bases stayed unmatched. This chain's CDR3 is CATSDPRGDRYGYTF. Written as DNA, the CDR3 is TGTGCCACCAGTGATCCCAGGGGGGACCGCTATGGCTACACCTTC.

The genes are TRBV18 and TRBJ2-7, with D perhaps TRBD2 (6 bases). With 0 bases removed from V and 6 bases from J, the gap between germline ends came to 12 bases. The germline V gene has CDR1 KGHSH and CDR2 LQKENI. This CDR3 has 14 residues. CDR3 bases: TGTGCCAGCTCACCACCGCGGGGACCTCCCGAGCAGTACGTC. Amino acid sequence: CASSPPRGPPEQYV.

The chain couples TRBV19 to TRBJ1-3; no definite D call. This CDR3 comprises 12 residues. Germline V gives CDR1 LNHDA, CDR2 SQIVND (reference sequence). Trimming shortened V by 7 bases and J by 10 bases, and 14 bases separated the two germline ends. CDR3 in amino acids: CASTSQVQTIYF. The CDR3 coding sequence is TGTGCCAGTACGTCGCAGGTCCAGACCATATATTTT.

The chain uses TRBV7-2 and TRBJ2-2; D is undetermined. This CDR3 comprises 15 residues. V shed 0 bases and J shed 4 bases, with 9 bases lying between them. The V gene's germline CDR1 is SGHTA and CDR2 FQGNSA. This chain's CDR3 is CASSLAGYGTGELFF. The CDR3 DNA follows: TGTGCCAGCAGCTTAGCGGGGTATGGCACCGGGGAGCTGTTTTTT.

This clone was seen a handful of times. J is TRBJ1-6 and V is TRBV2; 11 bases map to TRBD1. CDR1 SNHLY and CDR2 FYNNEI come from the germline V gene. The CDR3 has 19 amino acids. With 6 bases clipped from V and 0 bases from J, the junction kept 10 bases outside the gene matches. The CDR3 coding sequence is TGTGCCAGCAGGGCAGGGACAGGGGGATTCAGCTCCTATAATTCACCCCTCCACTTT. Its protein is CASRAGTGGFSSYNSPLHF.

V is TRBV28 and J is TRBJ1-4; TRBD1 agrees at 11 bases. This CDR3 region has 16 residues. V dropped 2 bases and J dropped 4; count of bases not matched to a gene: 3. Germline CDR1 is MDHEN and CDR2 is SYDVKM. The CDR3 reads CASSLGQGAYNEKLFF. As DNA, the CDR3 is TGTGCCAGCAGTTTAGGACAGGGGGCTTATAATGAAAAACTGTTTTTT.

This chain joins TRBV18 and TRBJ2-3; D may be TRBD1 (6 bases). CDR3 size: 16 residues. CDR1 is KGHSH and CDR2 is LQKENI in the germline V gene. V lost 6 bases to trimming and J lost 0 bases, with 16 bases between them. The CDR3 DNA sequence: TGTGCCAGCTCGCCCCCTCGGACAGCTAGCACAGATACGCAGTATTTT. Translation gives CASSPPRTASTDTQYF.

This clone was found once. This rearrangement joins TRBV5-1 to TRBJ2-3; D gene unclear. Germline CDR1 SGHRS, CDR2 YFSETQ. The length of the CDR3 is 13 residues. V was clipped by 0 bases and J by 2 bases, with 4 bases between them. The CDR3 sequence is CASSLGYTDTQYF. DNA for the CDR3: TGCGCCAGCAGCTTGGGGTACACAGATACGCAGTATTTT. Looking up the rest from reference TRBV5-1 and TRBJ2-3 gives the full variable domain: KAGVTQTPRYLIKTRGQQVTLSCSPISGHRSVSWYQQTPGQGLQFLFEYFSETQRNKGNFPGRFSGRQFSNSRSEMNVSTLELGDSALYLCASSLGYTDTQYFGPGTRLTVL.

The gene calls are TRBV5-1 and TRBJ1-3; possibly TRBD1 for D (5 bases). The CDR3 is 16 residues long. Germline lookup yields CDR1 SGHRS and CDR2 YFSETQ. V was trimmed by 1 base and J by 1 base, leaving 12 bases between them. CDR3 amino acids: CASSLNQGISGNTIYF. CDR3 nucleotides: TGCGCCAGCAGCTTGAATCAGGGTATTTCTGGAAACACCATATATTTT.